This is a list of T cell receptor beta chains from one sample in a study of shared clonotypes between healthy human individuals. TCRdb keeps only in-frame clones here, not all; method: immunoSEQ multiplex PCR. The sample has around 2.3 million clones, approximately 96% seen once. Specimen: naive CD4+ T cells sorted from blood. Source of these receptors: a man aged 18 to 29 in good health. CDR3s include the opening cysteine and the closing phenylalanine or tryptophan. D genes are given only for firm matches. A clone size is listed for some rows: how often the clone was seen (once, few, many), or a class if it is expanded.

>-|TRBD2|TRBJ2-2|TRBV5-1
TGCGCCAGCAGCCAGCGGGAGCCCACCGGGGAGCTGTTTTTT
CASSQREPTGELFF
>-|-|TRBJ2-7|TRBV19
TGTGCCAGTAGTCCCACCGGGACGGATACCTACGAGCAGTACTTC
CASSPTGTDTYEQYF
>-|-|TRBJ2-4|TRBV7-9
TGTGCCAGCAGCTTAGGGGGGACGGTCAACATTCAGTACTTC
CASSLGGTVNIQYF
>-|-|TRBJ1-2|TRBV25-1
TGTGCCAGCAGTGAGCCGGGACTCGCTAACTATGGCTACACCTTC
CASSEPGLANYGYTF
>-|-|TRBJ1-3|TRBV11-2
TGTGCCAGCAGCTTACGGGAAGGAAACACCATATATTTT
CASSLREGNTIYF
>-|-|TRBJ2-7|TRBV30
TGTGCCTGGCATGCAGGGCTTTCCCACGAGCAGTACTTC
CAWHAGLSHEQYF
>-|-|TRBJ2-3|TRBV29-1
TGCAGCGTTGTAGGAACCGGCACAGATACGCAGTATTTT
CSVVGTGTDTQYF
>-|-|TRBJ2-2|TRBV30
TGTGCCTGGAGTGTTCGGGGGAGTGGCACCGGGGAGCTGTTTTTT
CAWSVRGSGTGELFF
>-|-|TRBJ2-5|TRBV14
TGTGCCAGCAGCCAAGTCATCGGAGGCCAAGAGACCCAGTACTTC
CASSQVIGGQETQYF
>-|TRBD1|TRBJ1-1|TRBV18
TGTGCCAGCTCACCCGGGGACAGGTTCAGAGCTTTCTTT
CASSPGDRFRAFF
>-|-|TRBJ2-3|TRBV28
TGTGCCAGCGGACGGGCAGGAACAGATACGCAGTATTTT
CASGRAGTDTQYF
>-|-|TRBJ1-6|TRBV19
TGTGCCAGTACGAAGTCCCCCAAAGGAAATTCACCCCTCCACTTT
CASTKSPKGNSPLHF
>-|TRBD2|TRBJ2-3|TRBV9
TGTGCCAGCAGCATACTAGCGGGGGACCTCGGAGATACGCAGTATTTT
CASSILAGDLGDTQYF
>-|-|TRBJ1-6|TRBV28
TGTGTCACCTCTGAGGGGCCCTATAATTCACCCCTCCACTTT
CVTSEGPYNSPLHF
>few|TRBD1|TRBJ1-3|TRBV19
TGTGCCAGCCGACCGGGACAGTCCGGAAACACCATATATTTT
CASRPGQSGNTIYF
>-|-|TRBJ1-3|TRBV30
TGTGCCTGGAGGAACGCCAGGAGCTCGCTGGTTGGAAACACCATATATTTT
CAWRNARSSLVGNTIYF
>-|-|TRBJ2-1|TRBV5-1
TGCGCCAGCAGCTTCGGGGGTGGCGAATACAATGAGCAGTTCTTC
CASSFGGGEYNEQFF
>-|-|TRBJ1-2|TRBV14
TGTGCCAGCAGCCGTGTACAGGGTTCCGGGGGCTACACCTTC
CASSRVQGSGGYTF